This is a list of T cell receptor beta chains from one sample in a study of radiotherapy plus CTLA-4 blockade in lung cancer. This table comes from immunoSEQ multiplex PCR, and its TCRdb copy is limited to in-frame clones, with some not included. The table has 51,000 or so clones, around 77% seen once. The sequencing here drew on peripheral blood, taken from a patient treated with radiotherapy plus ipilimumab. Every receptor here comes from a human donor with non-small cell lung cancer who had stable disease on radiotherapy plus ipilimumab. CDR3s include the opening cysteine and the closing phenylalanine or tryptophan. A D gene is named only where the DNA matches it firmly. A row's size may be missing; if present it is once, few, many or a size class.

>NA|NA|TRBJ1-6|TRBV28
CASSSPMTLYNSPLHF
TGTGCCAGCAGTTCCCCAATGACTTTATATAATTCACCCCTCCACTTT
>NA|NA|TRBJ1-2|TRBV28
CASSLLIEYGYTF
TGTGCCAGCAGTTTGTTGATCGAGTATGGCTACACCTTC
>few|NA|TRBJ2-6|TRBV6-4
CASSEFGIRSGANVLTF
TGTGCCAGCAGTGAGTTTGGTATACGATCTGGGGCCAACGTCCTGACTTTC
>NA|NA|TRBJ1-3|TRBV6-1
CASSEGPRNTIYF
TGTGCCAGCAGTGAGGGGCCGAGAAACACCATATATTTT
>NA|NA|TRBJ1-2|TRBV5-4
CASSSFQGNYGYTF
TGTGCCAGCAGCTCTTTTCAGGGTAACTATGGCTACACCTTC
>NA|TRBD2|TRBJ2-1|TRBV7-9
CASSFKTSGGPYNEQFF
TGTGCCAGCAGCTTTAAGACTAGCGGGGGACCCTACAATGAGCAGTTCTTC
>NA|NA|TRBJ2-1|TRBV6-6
CASSSDTFNEQFF
TGTGCCAGCAGTTCGGACACCTTCAATGAGCAGTTCTTC
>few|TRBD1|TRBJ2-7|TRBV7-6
CASSLGAGTVSYEQYF
TGTGCCAGCAGCTTAGGGGCCGGGACAGTCTCCTACGAGCAGTACTTC
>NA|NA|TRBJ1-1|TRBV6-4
CASSPLGGSTEAFF
TGTGCCAGCAGTCCACTTGGCGGCAGCACTGAAGCTTTCTTT
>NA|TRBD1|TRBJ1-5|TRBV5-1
CASSFAPATGGGNQPQHF
TGCGCCAGCAGCTTTGCCCCCGCGACAGGGGGCGGCAATCAGCCCCAGCATTTT
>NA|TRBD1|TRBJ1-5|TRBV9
CASSDGQGGSQPQHF
TGTGCCAGCAGCGATGGACAGGGAGGAAGTCAGCCCCAGCATTTT
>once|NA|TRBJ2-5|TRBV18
CASSSMGETQYF
TGTGCCAGCTCATCGATGGGGGAGACCCAGTACTTC
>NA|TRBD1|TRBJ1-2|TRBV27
CASSLKSGLGATGLAGYTF
TGTGCCAGCAGTTTAAAGTCTGGATTGGGAGCGACAGGGCTCGCAGGCTACACCTTC
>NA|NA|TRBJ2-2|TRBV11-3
CASSPSGGGSNTGELFF
TGTGCCAGCAGCCCCTCAGGCGGGGGCTCGAACACCGGGGAGCTGTTTTTT
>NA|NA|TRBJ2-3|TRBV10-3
CAIREQLSTDTQYF
TGTGCCATCAGGGAACAGCTTAGCACAGATACGCAGTATTTT
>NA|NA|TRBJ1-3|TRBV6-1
CASSEWTVWVGGNTIYF
TGTGCCAGCAGTGAATGGACAGTTTGGGTCGGGGGAAACACCATATATTTT